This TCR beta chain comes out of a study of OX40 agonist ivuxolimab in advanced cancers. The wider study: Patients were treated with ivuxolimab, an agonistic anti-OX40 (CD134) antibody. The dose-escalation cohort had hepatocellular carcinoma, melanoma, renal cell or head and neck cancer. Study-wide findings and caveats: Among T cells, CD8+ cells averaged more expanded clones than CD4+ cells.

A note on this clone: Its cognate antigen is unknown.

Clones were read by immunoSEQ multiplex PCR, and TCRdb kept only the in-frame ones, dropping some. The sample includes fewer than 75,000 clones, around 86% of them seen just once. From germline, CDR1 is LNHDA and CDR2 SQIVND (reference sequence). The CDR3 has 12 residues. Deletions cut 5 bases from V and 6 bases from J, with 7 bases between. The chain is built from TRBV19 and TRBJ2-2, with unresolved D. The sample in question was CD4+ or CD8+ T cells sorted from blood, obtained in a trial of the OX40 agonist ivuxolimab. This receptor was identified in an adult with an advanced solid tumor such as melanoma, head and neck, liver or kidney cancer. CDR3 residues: CASSGFSGELFF. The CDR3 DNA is TGTGCCAGTAGTGGGTTTTCCGGGGAGCTGTTTTTT.